The clone carrying this T cell receptor beta chain appeared a few times. What it binds is not known. V gave up 5 bases and J gave up 7 bases, with 18 bases separating them. This CDR3 spans 15 amino acids. In germline, CDR1 is MNHNY, CDR2 SVGAGI (reference sequence). PCR employed 60 Vbeta and 13 Jbeta primers. Method: immunoSEQ multiplex PCR; TCRdb's copy keeps in-frame clones and lacks some. The sample lists 85,000 to 100,000 clones, around 59% occurring once. The entry originates in a study of cytomegalovirus exposure and HLA in healthy donors. General study results and limits: HLA-A and HLA-B allele assignments for most subjects were reportedly predicted accurately using TCR beta sequences. A later analysis appeared to link common viral pathogens to several of the most significant clusters. Some V segments, TRBV6-2 and TRBV6-3 among them, were indistinguishable and were therefore excluded.

Input material: PBMCs. The V gene is TRBV6-6, the J gene TRBJ1-5; TRBD1 is a possible D gene (5 bases). This TCR came from a human donor in good health. CDR3 sequence: CASSRTTRLGQPQHF. The DNA for the CDR3 is TGTGCCAGCAGTAGGACAACTCGCCTGGGGCAGCCCCAGCATTTT.